Following are 31 T cell receptor beta chains from one sample sequenced in a study of T cell repertoires in cytomegalovirus infection. For these TCRs, the target antigens are not known. TCRdb re-analysed the reads in MiXCR, keeping a single row per CDR3 protein. The profile shows approximately 74,000 distinct CDR3 sequences, 35% to 45% of them singletons. The sample here was CD8+ T cells from cultured PBMCs, taken from culture after CMV antigen stimulation. The source of these receptors is a human donor in good health (CMV status not recorded). Some clones in this sample may be carry-over from other donors' samples.

This chain joins TRBV20-1 and TRBJ2-5; 8 positions match TRBD2. CDR3 length: 14 amino acids. The germline CDR1 and CDR2 sequences are DFQATT and SNEGSKA (reference sequence). V lost 6 bases, J lost 5 bases, and 11 bases stayed unmatched. Here the CDR3 DNA reads TGCAGTGCCACCGGGGGACTAGATGTGGAGACCCAGTACTTC. Translated: CSATGGLDVETQYF.

The V gene is TRBV5-4, the J gene TRBJ2-7, with D perhaps matching TRBD1 or TRBD2 (5 bases each). The CDR3 loop spans 16 amino acids. Germline CDR1 and CDR2: SGHNT and YYREEE (reference sequence). The V end was cut by 7 bases, the J end by 2 bases, with 22 bases between. For the CDR3, the DNA is TGTGCCAGCTTCTCCATTGGGGGTATCGGTCCCTACGAGCAGTACTTC. This sequence encodes CASFSIGGIGPYEQYF.

The chain couples TRBV27 to TRBJ2-3, with D possibly called TRBD1 or TRBD2 (6 bases each). Deletions cut 3 bases from V and 3 bases from J, with 10 bases between. Germline lookup yields CDR1 MNHEY and CDR2 SMNVEV (reference sequence). This CDR3 comprises 14 residues. The CDR3 DNA reads TGTGCCAGCAGTTTTTTAGGGGGGACAGATACGCAGTATTTT. Translated: CASSFLGGTDTQYF.

This clonotype was recorded a few times. The chain employs TRBV2 and TRBJ2-7; D not certain. Germline CDR1 is SNHLY and CDR2 is FYNNEI. Trimming pared 2 bases from V and 6 bases from J, leaving 14 bases between. This CDR3 has 14 amino acids. The CDR3 coding sequence is TGTGCCAGCAGTGAAACCCCACGTGTCCCCGAGCAGTACTTC. The encoded protein is CASSETPRVPEQYF.

The chain links TRBV4-1 to TRBJ1-1, with D possibly TRBD1 on 5 matching bases. This CDR3 comprises 14 residues. V shed 3 bases and J shed 4 bases, with 12 bases lying between them. Germline CDR1 is MGHRA and CDR2 is YSYEKL. The CDR3 spells CASSQGTSGTEAFF. The CDR3 nucleotides are TGCGCCAGCAGCCAGGGGACCTCAGGCACTGAAGCTTTCTTT.

The sample holds a few counts of this clonotype. The junction shows a germline mismatch at one end, possibly a read error. This chain connects TRBV6-6 to TRBJ2-2; tentative D call: TRBD2 (5 bases). The CDR3 runs to 15 residues. The V gene's germline CDR1 is MNHNY and CDR2 SVGAGI (reference sequence). The CDR3 bases are TGTGCCAGCAGTTACTCGGGAACGGGCACCGGGGAACTGTTTTTT. This encodes CASSYSGTGTGELFF.

This clonotype came up once. The chain is built from TRBV19 and TRBJ2-2; 9 bases match TRBD2. This CDR3 has 16 residues. V gave up 0 bases and J gave up 3 bases; unmatched junction bases: 2. The V gene's germline CDR1 is LNHDA and CDR2 SQIVND (reference sequence). The CDR3, as DNA: TGTGCCAGTAGTATAGAAAGCGGGGGGTACACCGGGGAGCTGTTTTTT. Translated, it gives CASSIESGGYTGELFF.

This sequence joins TRBV11-1 and TRBJ2-7; 7 bases align to TRBD1. The CDR3 runs 15 residues. V was clipped by 2 bases and J by 4 bases; unmatched bases: 8. Germline CDR1 and CDR2: SGHAT and FQDESV (reference sequence). This CDR3 is CASSLSRDSLYEQYF. CDR3 nucleotides: TGTGCCAGCAGCTTAAGCCGGGACAGTCTTTACGAGCAGTACTTC.

This clonotype was seen a handful of times. The rearrangement uses TRBV4-1 and TRBJ1-3; TRBD1 aligns across 8 bases. The CDR3 totals 16 residues. With 4 bases clipped from V and 2 bases from J, the junction kept 7 bases outside the gene matches. Looked up from germline, CDR1 is MGHRA and CDR2 is YSYEKL. The DNA for the CDR3 is TGCGCCAGCAGCCCCAGGACAGGGCTGACTGGAAACACCATATATTTT. It encodes CASSPRTGLTGNTIYF.

This clonotype was observed many times. This chain links TRBV5-6 with TRBJ1-1; D unresolved. Germline CDR1 and CDR2: SGHDT and YYEEEE. V gave up 3 bases and J gave up 4 bases, with 13 bases separating them. The CDR3 loop spans 14 amino acids. CDR3 in amino acids: CASSYYSSSTEAFF. The CDR3, as DNA: TGTGCCAGCAGCTATTATTCTAGCAGCACTGAAGCTTTCTTT.

This clonotype was seen a handful of times. The chain combines TRBV28 with TRBJ2-3; D unresolved. The CDR3 extends over 17 amino acids. The V gene lost 3 bases and the J gene lost 4 bases, with 20 bases spanning the gap. CDR1 is MDHEN and CDR2 is SYDVKM in the germline V gene. The CDR3 DNA follows: TGTGCCAGCAGTTTGGAACCGGTTGGGGATCTGTCAGATACGCAGTATTTT. Translated, it gives CASSLEPVGDLSDTQYF.

This clonotype was found a few times. The chain couples TRBV28 to TRBJ2-7; no firm D call. V shed 2 bases and J shed 4 bases, with 15 bases lying between them. The length of the CDR3 is 15 residues. CDR1 is MDHEN and CDR2 is SYDVKM in the germline V gene. CDR3 bases: TGTGCCAGCAGTTTAGGCAGGATGGGCTTTTACGAGCAGTACTTC. It yields the protein CASSLGRMGFYEQYF.

V and J are TRBV27 and TRBJ2-5; possible D gene TRBD2, 5 bases. From germline, CDR1 is MNHEY and CDR2 SMNVEV (reference sequence). Trimming removed 3 bases at V and 5 bases at J, with 16 bases between. This CDR3 has 15 amino acids. The CDR3 DNA follows: TGTGCCAGCAGTTTCGGACTTTCAAGTGCGGAGACCCAGTACTTC. Amino acids: CASSFGLSSAETQYF.

This clonotype appeared many times. The chain couples TRBV28 to TRBJ2-7, with 7 nucleotides matching TRBD1. CDR3 length: 14 residues. Germline V gene sequence: CDR1 MDHEN, CDR2 SYDVKM. The trim removed 3 bases at V and 5 bases at J, leaving 7 bases unmatched. This CDR3 is CASSFDSTGDEQYF. The CDR3 DNA reads TGTGCCAGCAGTTTCGATTCCACAGGGGACGAGCAGTACTTC.

The chain uses TRBV28 and TRBJ2-2; D unclear. With 5 bases removed from V and 0 bases from J, the gap between germline ends came to 7 bases. Germline CDR1 MDHEN, CDR2 SYDVKM. The CDR3 loop spans 14 amino acids. CDR3 sequence reads: CASSLRPNTGELFF. In DNA form, the CDR3 reads TGTGCCAGCAGTCTACGCCCGAACACCGGGGAGCTGTTTTTT.

This chain uses TRBV7-3 with TRBJ1-2, with D possibly matching TRBD1 (5 bases). The length of the CDR3 is 13 residues. Germline V lookup: CDR1 SGHTA, CDR2 FQGTGA. Deletions cut 2 bases from V and 8 bases from J, with 12 bases between. The CDR3 coding sequence is TGTGCCAGCAGCTTAGGGTCTGGGGACGGCTACACCTTC. This translates into CASSLGSGDGYTF. The variable domain in full, with the rest retrieved from reference TRBV7-3 and TRBJ1-2, is GAGVSQTPSNKVTEKGKYVELRCDPISGHTALYWYRQSLGQGPEFLIYFQGTGAADDSGLPNDRFFAVRPEGSVSTLKIQRTERGDSAVYLCASSLGSGDGYTFGSGTRLTVV.

This clonotype was found a few times. V usage is TRBV7-2 and J usage is TRBJ1-1; no definite D call. The CDR3 loop spans 15 amino acids. The ends were cut back, 3 bases at V and 4 bases at J, with 15 bases in the middle. From germline, CDR1 is SGHTA and CDR2 FQGNSA. DNA of the CDR3: TGTGCCAGCAGCTTGGTGGGGTTGTTAAGCACTGAAGCTTTCTTT. As protein: CASSLVGLLSTEAFF.

The chain links TRBV10-3 to TRBJ2-3; the D is unclear. Trimming took 6 bases from V and 4 from J, leaving 20 bases between them. CDR3 length: 16 residues. Looked up from germline, CDR1 is ENHRY and CDR2 is SYGVKD. CDR3 residues: CAISLQGSAYSDTQYF. The CDR3 nucleotides are TGTGCCATCAGCCTACAAGGGTCGGCCTACTCAGATACGCAGTATTTT.

The gene calls are TRBV7-8 and TRBJ2-1, with 12 bases identical to TRBD2. V was clipped by 0 bases and J by 2 bases; unmatched bases: 2. The CDR3 has 17 residues. Germline V gene lookup returns CDR1 SGHVS and CDR2 FQNEAQ. The CDR3 sequence is CASSLAGLAGTYNEQFF. In DNA form, the CDR3 reads TGTGCCAGCAGCTTAGCAGGACTAGCGGGAACCTACAATGAGCAGTTCTTC.

V gene TRBV7-6 combines with J gene TRBJ2-1; D may match TRBD1 or TRBD2 (7 bases each). Trimming shortened V by 5 bases and J by 7 bases, and 18 bases separated the two germline ends. The CDR3 length is 15 residues. Germline lookup yields CDR1 SGHVS and CDR2 FNYEAQ. CDR3 in DNA: TGTGCCAGCAGCCCCCAGGGGGGGGGTCGTAATGAGCAGTTCTTC. As protein: CASSPQGGGRNEQFF.

This clonotype has just a few counts. The gene calls are TRBV14 and TRBJ2-3; possibly TRBD2 for D (6 bases). Germline V gene sequence: CDR1 SGHDN, CDR2 FVKESK. The CDR3 consists of 17 residues. With 0 bases removed from V and 0 bases from J, the gap between germline ends came to 13 bases. CDR3 sequence: CASSQEHPGLSTDTQYF. For the CDR3, the DNA is TGTGCCAGCAGCCAAGAGCACCCGGGACTGAGCACAGATACGCAGTATTTT.

This clonotype came up a few times. The rearrangement uses TRBV12-3 or TRBV12-4 and TRBJ1-5; D unresolved. Trimming shortened V by 6 bases and J by 5 bases, and 17 bases separated the two germline ends. The CDR3 totals 15 residues. CDR3 DNA sequence: TGTGCCAGCAGCCCCCTAGTGCGGTGGGATCAGCCCCAGCATTTT. Translated, it gives CASSPLVRWDQPQHF.

The table lists this clonotype with a few counts. The chain joins TRBV20-1 to TRBJ1-5; a weak D match, TRBD1 (5 bases). This CDR3 is 15 amino acids long. V was trimmed by 3 bases and J by 0 bases, leaving 12 bases between them. The germline V gene has CDR1 DFQATT and CDR2 SNEGSKA (reference sequence). This CDR3 reads CSARDNYYSNQPQHF. CDR3 DNA: TGCAGTGCTAGGGACAACTATTATAGCAATCAGCCCCAGCATTTT.

This rearrangement joins TRBV2 to TRBJ2-7; perhaps TRBD2 as D (5 bases). CDR1 SNHLY and CDR2 FYNNEI come from the germline V gene. V was cut by 5 bases and J by 5 bases, with 7 bases left in between. This CDR3 region has 11 residues. CDR3 DNA: TGTGCCAGCAGTTCGGAGGACGAGCAGTACTTC. Protein product: CASSSEDEQYF.

The rearrangement joins TRBV5-5 to TRBJ2-1; D is perhaps TRBD2 (5 bases). Germline V gene sequence: CDR1 SGHKS, CDR2 YYEKEE (reference sequence). V dropped 4 bases and J dropped 6 bases, with 17 bases sitting between them. This CDR3 is 15 amino acids long. DNA for the CDR3: TGTGCCAGCAGCCAATTCGCGGACTTCGGCAATGAGCAGTTCTTC. Amino acids: CASSQFADFGNEQFF. Filled out from reference TRBV5-5 and TRBJ2-1, the complete variable domain reads DAGVTQSPTHLIKTRGQQVTLRCSPISGHKSVSWYQQVLGQGPQFIFQYYEKEERGRGNFPDRFSARQFPNYSSELNVNALLLGDSALYLCASSQFADFGNEQFFGPGTRLTVL.

This clonotype was seen only a few times. The J gene is TRBJ1-1, the V gene TRBV19, with TRBD1 as a possible D gene (5 bases). CDR1 and CDR2 from the germline V gene are LNHDA and SQIVND (reference sequence). V lost 4 bases and J 5 bases, leaving 8 bases between the germline ends. This CDR3 is 12 amino acids long. The CDR3 here is CASSTGVTEAFF. DNA for the CDR3: TGTGCCAGTAGTACGGGGGTAACTGAAGCTTTCTTT.

This chain uses TRBV4-1 with TRBJ2-7; D could derive from TRBD1 or TRBD2 (5 bases each). Germline V gives CDR1 MGHRA, CDR2 YSYEKL. The V end was cut by 0 bases, the J end by 4 bases, with 16 bases between. This CDR3 is 16 amino acids long. Written as DNA, the CDR3 is TGCGCCAGCAGCCAAGAATCCGGGGCCGCTTATTACGAGCAGTACTTC. Translated, it gives CASSQESGAAYYEQYF.

Comment on this clonotype: No DNA is shown, since the ends of the CDR3 on it are uncertain; the CDR3 is the one TCRdb lists. The CDR3 loop is CASSFYICSAEGLQYTEAFF. The chain carries TRBV7-8 and TRBJ1-1. Per the germline V gene, CDR1 is SGHVS and CDR2 is FQNEAQ. The CDR3 has 20 residues if both end residues are counted.

The V gene is TRBV7-9, the J gene TRBJ1-2, with a tentative D call TRBD1 (5 bases). Trimming pared 4 bases from V and 0 bases from J, leaving 18 bases between. CDR1 SEHNR and CDR2 FQNEAQ come from the germline V gene (reference sequence). The CDR3 loop spans 17 amino acids. The CDR3 spells CASSSAAGRTSNYGYTF. The CDR3 DNA sequence: TGTGCCAGCAGCTCCGCGGCAGGGCGTACCTCTAACTATGGCTACACCTTC.

The table lists this clonotype with a few counts. The chain combines TRBV6-2 or TRBV6-3 with TRBJ2-7; 7 nucleotides line up with TRBD1. The germline gives CDR1 MNHEY, CDR2 SVGEGT. This CDR3 spans 17 amino acids. V trimming: 0 bases; J trimming: 0 bases; junction bases outside the gene matches: 8. The DNA of the CDR3 is TGTGCCAGCAGTTACTCGCCCCGGGACAGTCCCTCCTACGAGCAGTACTTC. It specifies CASSYSPRDSPSYEQYF.

This clonotype has more than one count but fewer than ten. CDR3 region: CASSLGGQPDSYEQYF. The CDR3 DNA reads TGTGCCAGCAGTCTGGGGGGACAGCCCGACTCCTACGAGCAGTACTTC. This chain links TRBV28 with TRBJ2-7; a weak D match, TRBD1 (7 bases). Trimming shortened V by 5 bases and J by 0 bases, and 17 bases separated the two germline ends. CDR3 length equals 16 residues. Per germline, CDR1 MDHEN and CDR2 SYDVKM.